One sample yielded the 13 T cell receptor beta chains listed below, sequenced in a study of identical twins. Each CDR3 protein is one row after TCRdb ran MiXCR on the 5' RACE reads. The sample consists of fewer than 250,000 distinct CDR3 sequences, around 9.6% of them appearing once. The sequenced material came from memory (CD45RO+) T cells sorted from blood. These receptors originate from a young woman in good health.

This clonotype was recorded at least ten times. The rearrangement uses TRBV9 and TRBJ2-1, with D perhaps matching TRBD2 (6 bases). Between the trimmed V and J ends, which lost 3 bases and 10 bases, there was a span of 14 bases. Looked up from germline, CDR1 is SGDLS and CDR2 is YYNGEE. This CDR3 contains 13 residues. CDR3: CASSEDPSDEQFF. As DNA, the CDR3 is TGTGCCAGCAGCGAGGACCCTAGCGACGAGCAGTTCTTC. Filled out from reference TRBV9 and TRBJ2-1, the complete variable domain reads DSGVTQTPKHLITATGQRVTLRCSPRSGDLSVYWYQQSLDQGLQFLIQYYNGEERAKGNILERFSAQQFPDLHSELNLSSLELGDSALYFCASSEDPSDEQFFGPGTRLTVL.

This clonotype showed up just a few times. The chain carries TRBV7-9 and TRBJ1-1, with a possible D match to TRBD1 (6 bases). Trimming cost V 3 bases and J 6 bases, with 14 bases left between them. Germline V gene sequence: CDR1 SEHNR, CDR2 FQNEAQ (reference sequence). The CDR3 consists of 14 residues. The CDR3 DNA follows: TGTGCCAGCAGCTTTTTCGGGGGCGACGCTGAAGCTTTCTTT. It yields the protein CASSFFGGDAEAFF. The full variable domain, with the rest looked up from reference TRBV7-9 and TRBJ1-1, is DTGVSQNPRHKITKRGQNVTFRCDPISEHNRLYWYRQTLGQGPEFLTYFQNEAQLEKSRLLSDRFSAERPKGSFSTLEIQRTEQGDSAMYLCASSFFGGDAEAFFGQGTRLTVV.

This chain uses TRBV7-9 with TRBJ2-2; TRBD2 is a possible D gene (6 bases). Between the trimmed V and J ends, which lost 5 bases and 5 bases, there was a span of 18 bases. The CDR3 spans 16 residues. Per germline, CDR1 SEHNR and CDR2 FQNEAQ (reference sequence). DNA of the CDR3: TGTGCCAGCAGCCGAGGGTGGCAGGGAGGAACCGGGGAGCTGTTTTTT. It encodes CASSRGWQGGTGELFF.

V usage is TRBV20-1 and J usage is TRBJ2-3; D may be TRBD2 (6 bases). The CDR3 runs to 15 residues. The V end was cut by 3 bases, the J end by 0 bases, with 13 bases between. The germline V gene encodes CDR1 DFQATT and CDR2 SNEGSKA (reference sequence). The CDR3: CSARSGGTSTDTQYF. CDR3 coding DNA: TGCAGTGCTAGGAGTGGCGGGACTAGCACAGATACGCAGTATTTT.

In its sample, this clonotype was seen a few times. The genes are TRBV5-1 and TRBJ1-2, with D possibly TRBD1 on 5 matching bases. V lost 5 bases and J lost 6, with 5 bases in between. The CDR3 is made up of 10 amino acids. Germline loops: CDR1 SGHRS, CDR2 YFSETQ. This chain's CDR3 is CASRGDGYTF. As DNA, the CDR3 is TGCGCCAGCAGAGGGGATGGCTACACCTTC.

In its sample, this clonotype was seen a few times. This sequence joins TRBV19 and TRBJ2-1; the D gene is possibly TRBD2 (5 bases). In germline, CDR1 is LNHDA, CDR2 SQIVND (reference sequence). The CDR3 consists of 13 residues. V lost 4 bases and J 7 bases, leaving 11 bases between the germline ends. The CDR3 coding sequence is TGTGCCAGTAGTAGGTGGGAGTTAAATGAGCAGTTCTTC. Translation: CASSRWELNEQFF.

V is TRBV4-3 and J is TRBJ2-3; TRBD2 agrees at 7 bases. CDR1 LGHNA and CDR2 YSLEER come from the germline V gene. Germline trimming cut 3 bases from V and 4 bases from J; bases unmatched to any gene: 4. This CDR3 has 14 amino acids. The DNA for the CDR3 is TGCGCCAGCAGCCAGGGGAGGGGTGCAGATACGCAGTATTTT. It specifies CASSQGRGADTQYF.

This clonotype was observed many times. This chain connects TRBV12-3 or TRBV12-4 to TRBJ2-3, with D perhaps matching TRBD1 or TRBD2 (5 bases each). V shed 5 bases and J shed 6 bases, with 9 bases lying between them. There are 12 residues in the CDR3. The CDR3 DNA reads TGTGCCAGCAGTCCAGGGACGGATACGCAGTATTTT. Translated, it gives CASSPGTDTQYF.

This clonotype was picked up many times. The chain links TRBV20-1 to TRBJ2-1; D might be TRBD2 (7 bases). Deletions cut 1 base from V and 2 bases from J, with 15 bases between. The CDR3 totals 16 residues. Germline CDR1 DFQATT, CDR2 SNEGSKA (reference sequence). CDR3 in amino acids: CSARGGGLAAYNEQFF. CDR3 bases: TGCAGTGCTAGAGGGGGGGGGCTAGCGGCCTACAATGAGCAGTTCTTC.

The rearrangement joins TRBV18 to TRBJ2-7; 7 bases line up with TRBD2. V gave up 6 bases and J gave up 5 bases; unmatched junction bases: 7. This CDR3 has 13 residues. Germline V CDR1 and CDR2: KGHSH, LQKENI. The CDR3 nucleotides are TGTGCCAGCTCCTGGGGGGGGAACAACGAGCAGTACTTC. It translates to CASSWGGNNEQYF.

In this sample, this clonotype turned up a few times. CDR3 DNA: TGTGCCAGCAGTGATATGAATTACGAGCAGTACTTC. Translated, it gives CASSDMNYEQYF. The V gene is TRBV25-1, the J gene TRBJ2-7; no definite D call. Germline V gene data show CDR1 as MGHDK and CDR2 as SYGVNS. The CDR3 is 12 amino acids. V shed 3 bases and J shed 4 bases, with 7 bases lying between them.

This clonotype was observed at least ten times. The chain is built from TRBV9 and TRBJ2-2, with TRBD2 as a possible D gene (6 bases). The CDR3 contains 15 residues. Germline assignment: CDR1 SGDLS and CDR2 YYNGEE. V lost 0 bases and J lost 0, with 6 bases in between. The CDR3 here is CASSVAGANTGELFF. Here the CDR3 DNA reads TGTGCCAGCAGCGTAGCGGGGGCGAACACCGGGGAGCTGTTTTTT.

This clonotype was counted between two and nine times. V usage is TRBV5-1 and J usage is TRBJ2-1, with TRBD2 matching over 11 bases. Germline CDR1 is SGHRS and CDR2 is YFSETQ. V shed 6 bases and J 0 bases; nucleotides not matched to a gene: 2. There are 15 residues in the CDR3. The CDR3 loop is CASTGLAASYNEQFF. DNA of the CDR3: TGCGCCAGCACGGGACTAGCGGCCTCCTACAATGAGCAGTTCTTC.